A single sample is the source of the 28 T cell receptor beta chains below, sequenced in a study of blood T cell repertoires in COVID-19. TCRdb keeps only in-frame clones here, not all; method: immunoSEQ multiplex PCR. The sample holds about 110,000 clones, over 60% seen once. Specimen: peripheral blood. Source of these receptors: a woman of 80 years or more with active or convalescent COVID-19.

Comments on this clone: Different DNA sequences within this sample yield the same CDR3. The chain couples TRBV5-1 to TRBJ2-1; 11 nucleotides match TRBD2. After removal of 2 bases from V and 7 bases from J, the junction contained 2 bases not matched to a gene. Germline lookup yields CDR1 SGHRS and CDR2 YFSETQ. The CDR3 is made up of 14 amino acids. This CDR3 reads CASSLGLAGNEQFF. The CDR3, as DNA: TGCGCCAGCAGCTTAGGACTAGCGGGTAATGAGCAGTTCTTC.

The rearrangement links TRBV12-3 or TRBV12-4 to TRBJ2-1, with 9 bases that match TRBD2. The J segment lost 14 bases and the V segment lost 5 bases, leaving 7 bases of the junction unmatched. The CDR3 length is 12 residues. The CDR3 spells CASSSTSGQKFF. The CDR3 DNA follows: TGTGCCAGCAGTAGTACTAGCGGGCAAAAGTTCTTC.

This chain uses TRBV19 with TRBJ2-7; D may be TRBD1 (5 bases). In germline, CDR1 is LNHDA, CDR2 SQIVND (reference sequence). The length of the CDR3 is 14 residues. Between the trimmed V and J ends, which lost 5 bases and 6 bases, there was a span of 17 bases. The CDR3 loop reads CASSLQGGPFEQYF. CDR3 DNA: TGTGCCAGTAGTCTCCAGGGCGGTCCTTTCGAGCAGTACTTC.

This sequence joins TRBV5-4 and TRBJ1-2, with a possible D match to TRBD1 (6 bases). Germline CDR1 and CDR2: SGHNT and YYREEE (reference sequence). V lost 5 bases, J lost 7 bases, and 18 bases lay in between. This CDR3 has 14 residues. Here the CDR3 DNA reads TGTGCCAGCAGGATGCTTCAGGGGTCGGGTGGCTACACCTTC. Protein sequence: CASRMLQGSGGYTF.

The chain's CDR3 is CASSLDLTGVTEAFF. The CDR3 region has the DNA TGTGCCAGCAGCTTGGACCTCACGGGGGTCACTGAAGCTTTCTTT. V usage is TRBV5-4 and J usage is TRBJ1-1; D might be TRBD1 (5 bases). Deletions cut 0 bases from V and 4 bases from J, with 13 bases between. Germline CDR1 reads SGHNT; CDR2 reads YYREEE (reference sequence). The CDR3 runs to 15 residues.

This clone has only one observation. The genes are TRBV7-8 and TRBJ2-7; D is unclear. This CDR3 has 12 residues. Trimming took off 5 bases at V and 2 bases at J, with 7 bases between the two ends. Germline-derived CDR1 and CDR2 are SGHVS and FQNEAQ. The CDR3 DNA reads TGTGCCAGCAGCGGCCGGGCCTACGAGCAGTACTTC. Protein product: CASSGRAYEQYF.

The chain has TRBV15 and TRBJ1-6; D not certain. Trimming cost V 2 bases and J 7 bases, with 12 bases left between them. The CDR3 runs to 15 residues. From germline, CDR1 is LNHNV and CDR2 YYDKDF (reference sequence). In nucleotides, the CDR3 is TGTGCCACCAGCAGACCGGGAGAGGGAAATTCACCCCTCCACTTT. Amino acids: CATSRPGEGNSPLHF.

This clone was counted only a few times. This chain connects TRBV28 to TRBJ1-2; the match to TRBD1 covers 7 bases. This CDR3 has 15 amino acids. Germline CDR1 and CDR2: MDHEN and SYDVKM. V shed 6 bases and J 6 bases; nucleotides not matched to a gene: 13. The CDR3 sequence is CASSSQGQTPDGYTF. CDR3 DNA sequence: TGTGCCAGCAGCTCCCAGGGACAGACCCCGGATGGCTACACCTTC.

There are many counts of this clone. The rearrangement joins TRBV15 to TRBJ1-2, with 8 bases identical to TRBD1. Per the germline V gene, CDR1 is LNHNV and CDR2 is YYDKDF (reference sequence). V lost 6 bases and J lost 2; bases outside the gene matches: 8. The CDR3 has 15 amino acids. The CDR3 DNA follows: TGTGCCACCAGTTCCGAGACAGGGGACAACTATGGCTACACCTTC. It yields the protein CATSSETGDNYGYTF.

CDR3 bases: TGTGCCAGCAGCTTAGTCAGGGAGGGAGGCTACACCTTC. Encoded protein: CASSLVREGGYTF. This sequence joins TRBV7-8 and TRBJ1-2; tentative D call: TRBD1 (5 bases). Looked up from germline, CDR1 is SGHVS and CDR2 is FQNEAQ. Trimming took 1 base from V and 8 from J, leaving 11 bases between them. CDR3 size: 13 residues.

V gene TRBV28 combines with J gene TRBJ1-5; D is unclear. Trimming stripped 6 bases from V and 0 bases from J, with 6 bases between. The CDR3 consists of 13 residues. In germline, CDR1 is MDHEN, CDR2 SYDVKM. CDR3 protein: CASRDNSNQPQHF. The CDR3 DNA follows: TGTGCCAGCAGAGACAATAGCAATCAGCCCCAGCATTTT.

The chain has TRBV29-1 and TRBJ1-1, with TRBD1 matching 7 bases. J lost 1 base, V lost 7 bases, and 3 bases had no gene match. Germline V gene data show CDR1 as SQVTM and CDR2 as ANQGSEA. This CDR3 has 12 amino acids. DNA for the CDR3: TGCAGCGGATGGACAGGGAACACTGAAGCTTTCTTT. Encoded protein: CSGWTGNTEAFF.

The chain recombines TRBV4-3 with TRBJ2-2; D might be TRBD2 (5 bases). Looked up from germline, CDR1 is LGHNA and CDR2 is YSLEER. Deletions cut 5 bases from V and 2 bases from J, with 15 bases between. The CDR3 has 16 residues. In DNA form, the CDR3 reads TGCGCCAGCAGCGAAGTCCCGGGATTTAACACCGGGGAGCTGTTTTTT. Translating it yields CASSEVPGFNTGELFF.

V and J are TRBV7-8 and TRBJ2-1, with 11 bases identical to TRBD2. Germline CDR1 and CDR2: SGHVS and FQNEAQ. The length of the CDR3 is 15 residues. J lost 7 bases, V lost 3 bases, and 5 bases had no gene match. Here the CDR3 reads CASSFMTSGINEQFF. In DNA, the CDR3 is TGTGCCAGCAGCTTCATGACTAGCGGGATAAATGAGCAGTTCTTC. Together with reference TRBV7-8 and TRBJ2-1, the CDR3 gives the full variable domain: GAGVSQSPRYKVAKRGQDVALRCDPISGHVSLFWYQQALGQGPEFLTYFQNEAQLDKSGLPSDRFFAERPEGSVSTLKIQRTQQEDSAVYLCASSFMTSGINEQFFGPGTRLTVL.

The chain links TRBV5-5 to TRBJ2-7, with D tentatively TRBD1 (6 bases). Germline-derived CDR1 and CDR2 are SGHKS and YYEKEE (reference sequence). This CDR3 contains 15 residues. Trimming left V 0 bases short and J 3 bases short, with 13 bases between. CDR3 coding DNA: TGTGCCAGCAGCTTGGGTTACAGGGATTTCTACGAGCAGTACTTC. Amino acid sequence: CASSLGYRDFYEQYF. Looking up the rest from reference TRBV5-5 and TRBJ2-7 gives the full variable domain: DAGVTQSPTHLIKTRGQQVTLRCSPISGHKSVSWYQQVLGQGPQFIFQYYEKEERGRGNFPDRFSARQFPNYSSELNVNALLLGDSALYLCASSLGYRDFYEQYFGPGTRLTVT.

The rearrangement joins TRBV5-4 to TRBJ2-3; D call uncertain. V was clipped by 0 bases and J by 4 bases, with 12 bases between them. This CDR3 has 15 residues. Germline V lookup: CDR1 SGHNT, CDR2 YYREEE (reference sequence). CDR3 protein: CASSLAVMGPDTQYF. CDR3 coding DNA: TGTGCCAGCAGCTTGGCCGTGATGGGCCCAGATACGCAGTATTTT.

This sequence joins TRBV7-2 and TRBJ1-1, with 8 bases aligning to TRBD1. The germline gives CDR1 SGHTA, CDR2 FQGNSA. Germline trimming cut 2 bases from V and 6 bases from J; bases unmatched to any gene: 5. The CDR3 is 14 residues long. CDR3: CASSLQGAKAEAFF. For the CDR3, the DNA is TGTGCCAGCAGCTTACAGGGGGCCAAGGCTGAAGCTTTCTTT.

The V call is TRBV5-4, the J call TRBJ2-5; 8 bases agree with TRBD2. CDR3 length: 15 residues. The germline V gene has CDR1 SGHNT and CDR2 YYREEE (reference sequence). Trimming removed 0 bases from V and 5 bases from J; junction bases left unmatched: 6. The CDR3 DNA sequence: TGTGCCAGCAGCTTGGGACGGGAGGGTCGGGAGACCCAGTACTTC. Translating it yields CASSLGREGRETQYF.

This clone was counted once. The rearrangement joins TRBV2 to TRBJ1-2, with 12 bases lining up with TRBD1. CDR3 length equals 17 residues. Trimming cost V 6 bases and J 6 bases; bases outside gene matches: 14. Germline values: CDR1 SNHLY, CDR2 FYNNEI. CDR3 nucleotides: TGTGCCAGCAGAGGACCCCCCGGGACAGGGGGCGGAGATGGCTACACCTTC. Its protein product is CASRGPPGTGGGDGYTF.

The chain has TRBV5-1 and TRBJ2-1; D perhaps matches TRBD2 (6 bases). Germline values: CDR1 SGHRS, CDR2 YFSETQ. Deletions cut 3 bases from V and 3 bases from J, with 10 bases between. The length of the CDR3 is 14 residues. CDR3 sequence: CASSYGSGYNEQFF. CDR3 coding DNA: TGCGCCAGCAGCTACGGGAGCGGCTACAATGAGCAGTTCTTC. Based on the CDR3 plus reference TRBV5-1 and TRBJ2-1, the full variable domain is KAGVTQTPRYLIKTRGQQVTLSCSPISGHRSVSWYQQTPGQGLQFLFEYFSETQRNKGNFPGRFSGRQFSNSRSEMNVSTLELGDSALYLCASSYGSGYNEQFFGPGTRLTVL.

V is TRBV11-2 and J is TRBJ2-3, with TRBD2 matching 14 bases. The germline V gene encodes CDR1 SGHAT and CDR2 FQNNGV. This CDR3 has 15 residues. V was clipped by 0 bases and J by 11 bases; unmatched bases: 4. The CDR3 reads CASSLEGLAGVKQYF. The DNA for the CDR3 is TGTGCCAGCAGCTTAGAGGGACTAGCGGGAGTGAAGCAGTATTTT.

The J gene is TRBJ1-2, the V gene TRBV6-5; maybe TRBD1 (5 bases). The CDR3 has 13 amino acids. Per germline, CDR1 MNHEY and CDR2 SVGAGI. V shed 5 bases and J shed 3 bases, with 10 bases lying between them. The CDR3 reads CASSLGGDYGYTF. The CDR3 DNA reads TGTGCCAGCAGTCTGGGGGGTGACTATGGCTACACCTTC.

The chain joins TRBV11-2 to TRBJ2-1, with D possibly being TRBD2 (6 bases). The germline CDR1 and CDR2 sequences are SGHAT and FQNNGV. Trimming cost V 5 bases and J 4 bases, with 15 bases left between them. The CDR3 contains 15 residues. This CDR3 is CASSVHRDFYNEQFF. Written as DNA, the CDR3 is TGTGCCAGCAGCGTTCACCGGGACTTTTACAATGAGCAGTTCTTC. The full variable domain, completed using reference TRBV11-2 and TRBJ2-1, is EAGVAQSPRYKIIEKRQSVAFWCNPISGHATLYWYQQILGQGPKLLIQFQNNGVVDDSQLPKDRFSAERLKGVDSTLKIQPAKLEDSAVYLCASSVHRDFYNEQFFGPGTRLTVL.

The chain employs TRBV7-2 and TRBJ1-2; 7 bases agree with TRBD1. Trimming removed 5 bases from V and 0 bases from J; junction bases left unmatched: 6. The length of the CDR3 is 15 residues. CDR1 is SGHTA, CDR2 FQGNSA, per germline. The CDR3 DNA reads TGTGCCAGCAGCGCCGAGGGACAGACTAACTATGGCTACACCTTC. It encodes CASSAEGQTNYGYTF.

This CDR3 reads CASSLVGSGNTDTQYF. DNA of the CDR3: TGCGCCAGCAGCTTGGTAGGTAGCGGAAACACAGATACGCAGTATTTT. V gene TRBV5-1 combines with J gene TRBJ2-3, with a possible D match to TRBD2 (6 bases). This CDR3 comprises 16 residues. V shed 0 bases and J shed 2 bases, with 13 bases lying between them. From germline, CDR1 is SGHRS and CDR2 YFSETQ.

J is TRBJ2-1 and V is TRBV5-1, with 10 bases fitting TRBD2. The trim removed 2 bases at V and 0 bases at J, leaving 5 bases unmatched. Per the germline V gene, CDR1 is SGHRS and CDR2 is YFSETQ. This CDR3 comprises 17 residues. The DNA for the CDR3 is TGCGCCAGCAGCTTCCGGACTAGCGGCAGCTCCTACAATGAGCAGTTCTTC. Encoded protein: CASSFRTSGSSYNEQFF.

The chain joins TRBV5-1 to TRBJ2-3; TRBD2 agrees at 9 bases. V gave up 1 base and J gave up 6 bases; unmatched junction bases: 9. The CDR3 is 16 residues long. Germline CDR1 SGHRS, CDR2 YFSETQ. The CDR3 loop is CASSLTAGGPGDTQYF. CDR3 bases: TGCGCCAGCAGCTTGACGGCGGGAGGGCCGGGGGATACGCAGTATTTT.

The genes are TRBV7-9 and TRBJ2-5; 10 bases match TRBD2. Germline CDR1 SEHNR, CDR2 FQNEAQ (reference sequence). V lost 4 bases to trimming and J lost 4 bases; unmatched junction nucleotides: 3. This CDR3 comprises 14 residues. The CDR3 nucleotides are TGTGCCAGCAGCTCAGGGACTAGCGTAGAGACCCAGTACTTC. Amino acid sequence: CASSSGTSVETQYF.